A single sample is the source of the 18 T cell receptor beta chains below, sequenced in a study of CD8+CD57+ T cells in acquired aplastic anemia. Sequenced patients had shown CD8+CD57+ cell expansion by flow cytometry. According to the study, genomic DNA was the template for TCR beta VDJ and CDR3 profiling. TCRdb independently ran MiXCR on the reads; one entry per CDR3 protein. The sample contains around 430,000 distinct CDR3 sequences, about a third of which appear only once. Material: sorted CD4+, CD8+, or CD8+CD57+ T cells (not recorded which) from PBMCs. The receptors here all came from a human donor with aplastic anemia.

This chain joins TRBV5-1 and TRBJ2-5; D may be TRBD2 (6 bases). V shed 4 bases and J shed 5 bases, with 21 bases lying between them. The germline CDR1 and CDR2 sequences are SGHRS and YFSETQ. This CDR3 is built from 16 residues. This chain's CDR3 is CASSASSVWIRETQYF. In nucleotides, the CDR3 is TGCGCCAGCAGCGCTTCTAGCGTTTGGATTCGGGAGACCCAGTACTTC.

At least ten counts were recorded for this clonotype. V gene TRBV19 combines with J gene TRBJ1-5, with a tentative D call TRBD1 (6 bases). CDR1 and CDR2 from the germline V gene are LNHDA and SQIVND (reference sequence). The V and J ends lost 5 bases and 3 bases respectively, with 11 bases between them. This CDR3 has 14 residues. Written as DNA, the CDR3 is TGTGCCAGTAGTGCCGGACAGATCAATCAGCCCCAGCATTTT. Protein: CASSAGQINQPQHF.

In this sample, this clonotype turned up once. This chain links TRBV9 with TRBJ2-7, with 11 bases aligning to TRBD1. The CDR3 is made up of 15 amino acids. After removal of 1 base from V and 7 bases from J, the junction contained 7 bases not matched to a gene. CDR1 is SGDLS, CDR2 YYNGEE, per germline. CDR3 in DNA: TGTGCCAGCAGCGTATCCGGACAGGGGGCGGGGGAGCAGTACTTC. This gives the protein CASSVSGQGAGEQYF.

Comments on this clonotype: The CDR3 end shows no conserved phenylalanine or tryptophan, and so a read error is likely. V is TRBV24-1 and J is TRBJ1-2, with a possible D match to TRBD1 (6 bases). V lost 10 bases and J 0 bases, leaving 11 bases between the germline ends. Looked up from germline, CDR1 is KGHDR and CDR2 is SFDVKD. The CDR3 extends over 13 amino acids. The CDR3 loop reads CATSAGANYGYTS. CDR3 sequence (DNA): TGTGCCACTTCCGCAGGGGCTAACTATGGCTACACCTCC.

This clonotype was seen ten or more times. The chain is built from TRBV20-1 and TRBJ2-7; D possibly corresponds to TRBD2 (5 bases). V dropped 7 bases and J dropped 0 bases, with 10 bases sitting between them. The germline V gene has CDR1 DFQATT and CDR2 SNEGSKA (reference sequence). The CDR3 contains 12 residues. The CDR3 sequence: CSGAGYSYEQYF. The DNA for the CDR3 is TGCAGTGGCGCGGGCTACTCCTACGAGCAGTACTTC.

This clonotype has a count of ten or more. This chain links TRBV11-1 with TRBJ1-1; 7 nucleotides agree with TRBD1. The CDR3 is 16 amino acids. CDR1 is SGHAT and CDR2 is FQDESV in the germline V gene (reference sequence). V lost 3 bases, J lost 3 bases, and 10 bases stayed unmatched. For the CDR3, the DNA is TGTGCCAGCAGCTTCAACCGACAGGGAGAGGACACTGAAGCTTTCTTT. This sequence encodes CASSFNRQGEDTEAFF.

The table lists this clonotype with many counts. The chain carries TRBV2 and TRBJ2-3; no firm D call. V was trimmed by 5 bases and J by 3 bases, leaving 9 bases between them. The length of the CDR3 is 13 residues. The germline CDR1 and CDR2 sequences are SNHLY and FYNNEI. The DNA of the CDR3 is TGTGCCAGCAGTCTCTCTAGGACAGATACGCAGTATTTT. It yields the protein CASSLSRTDTQYF.

This clonotype was found a few times. The chain carries TRBV19 and TRBJ2-5; maybe TRBD2 (5 bases). V was pared by 6 bases and J by 1 base, with 24 bases between. The CDR3 sequence is 18 residues long. Germline CDR1 LNHDA, CDR2 SQIVND (reference sequence). CDR3 bases: TGTGCCAGTAGCCTGCCCTTGAGGCGGGTCGGTACCCAAGAGACCCAGTACTTC. Translation gives CASSLPLRRVGTQETQYF.

This clonotype was observed once. The chain employs TRBV19 and TRBJ2-5; D possibly corresponds to TRBD1 (5 bases). In germline, CDR1 is LNHDA, CDR2 SQIVND (reference sequence). This CDR3 has 14 residues. Trimming stripped 9 bases from V and 2 bases from J, with 16 bases between. The CDR3 region has the DNA TGTGCCAGCAGCCCCAGGACACTACAAGAGACCCAGTACTTC. Translating it yields CASSPRTLQETQYF.

This clonotype was counted between two and nine times. The chain has TRBV20-1 and TRBJ2-7; D call uncertain. Per the germline V gene, CDR1 is DFQATT and CDR2 is SNEGSKA (reference sequence). The V end lost 6 bases, the J end lost 5 bases, and 23 bases lay between the germline ends. The CDR3 covers 15 residues. The CDR3 protein is CSATYLGRSLNEQYF. The CDR3 bases are TGCAGTGCCACCTATCTTGGAAGATCTCTCAACGAGCAGTACTTC.

At least ten counts were recorded for this clonotype. The V call is TRBV19, the J call TRBJ1-1; D not resolved. Per the germline V gene, CDR1 is LNHDA and CDR2 is SQIVND (reference sequence). Trimming removed 5 bases from V and 8 bases from J, with 18 bases in between. This CDR3 is 14 amino acids long. CDR3 bases: TGTGCCAGTAGTCCCCTTGCGTTGCGCGCCGAAGCTTTCTTT. It yields the protein CASSPLALRAEAFF.

Turning to this clonotype: At one end the junction does not follow the germline gene, possibly because of a read error. CDR3 nucleotide sequence: TGTGCCGCCAGTGATGTCGACGGGACCCCCTACGAGCAGTACTTC. It yields the protein CAASDVDGTPYEQYF. V is TRBV24-1 and J is TRBJ2-7; D possibly uses TRBD1 or TRBD2 (5 bases each). Germline V gene lookup returns CDR1 KGHDR and CDR2 SFDVKD. This CDR3 is built from 15 residues.

The chain couples TRBV29-1 to TRBJ1-2; 7 bases match TRBD1. The V segment lost 6 bases and the J segment 10 bases; nucleotides outside the gene matches: 14. Looked up from germline, CDR1 is SQVTM and CDR2 is ANQGSEA. The CDR3 runs to 13 residues. As DNA, the CDR3 is TGCAGCGTGGATAGTGACAGGGTCGGGGTCTACACCTTC. Translating gives CSVDSDRVGVYTF.

This clonotype was seen more than once but under ten times. This chain joins TRBV7-6 and TRBJ2-3, with 10 bases matching TRBD2. The length of the CDR3 is 17 residues. The V gene's germline CDR1 is SGHVS and CDR2 FNYEAQ. The CDR3: CATSRHTSGTSTDTQYF. CDR3 coding DNA: TGTGCTACCAGCAGGCACACTAGCGGGACAAGCACAGATACGCAGTATTTT.

This clonotype was found many times. This chain's CDR3 is CASSLADRGSEAFF. CDR3 DNA: TGCGCCAGCAGCTTGGCTGACAGGGGATCTGAAGCTTTCTTT. This rearrangement joins TRBV5-1 to TRBJ1-1; 8 bases are a match to TRBD1. This CDR3 contains 14 residues. Germline trimming cut 0 bases from V and 6 bases from J; bases unmatched to any gene: 4. Germline V gene data show CDR1 as SGHRS and CDR2 as YFSETQ.

This clonotype has just a few counts. V is TRBV14 and J is TRBJ2-5; D is unresolved. The CDR3 is made up of 14 amino acids. Per the germline V gene, CDR1 is SGHDN and CDR2 is FVKESK. Trimming removed 2 bases from V and 5 bases from J, with 12 bases in between. CDR3 nucleotides: TGTGCCAGCAGCCAAAGTGGGCCCGGGGAGACCCAGTACTTC. Its translation: CASSQSGPGETQYF. The full variable domain, completed using reference TRBV14 and TRBJ2-5, is EAGVTQFPSHSVIEKGQTVTLRCDPISGHDNLYWYRRVMGKEIKFLLHFVKESKQDESGMPNNRFLAERTGGTYSTLKVQPAELEDSGVYFCASSQSGPGETQYFGPGTRLLVL.

The V gene is TRBV4-1, the J gene TRBJ1-6, with D tentatively TRBD1 (6 bases). The germline V gene has CDR1 MGHRA and CDR2 YSYEKL. This CDR3 is built from 17 residues. Trimming removed 1 base from V and 7 bases from J, with 17 bases in between. The chain's CDR3 is CASSQVYRTDGNSPLHF. The DNA of the CDR3 is TGCGCCAGCAGCCAAGTGTATAGGACAGACGGAAATTCACCCCTCCACTTT.

This clonotype was observed many times. This chain uses TRBV4-1 with TRBJ2-7; TRBD1 matches 9 bases. The ends lost 4 bases at V and 5 bases at J; junction bases unmatched: 6. In germline, CDR1 is MGHRA, CDR2 YSYEKL. This CDR3 contains 14 residues. DNA of the CDR3: TGCGCCAGCAGCCGCCCGGGACAGGGCAACGAGCAGTACTTC. It codes for CASSRPGQGNEQYF.